The rows below give T cell receptor beta chains drawn from one sample of a study of shared clonotypes between healthy human individuals. The table came from immunoSEQ multiplex PCR; TCRdb's copy has only in-frame clones and leaves some out. Of 700,000 to 950,000 clones listed, 90% to 97% are singletons. Specimen: naive CD8+ T cells sorted from blood. These receptors were obtained from a man aged 25 to 40 in good health. Both conserved end residues are part of each CDR3. The D gene is left open where the match is weak. Rows may omit the clone size; those that give it use once, few, many or a size class.

clone size,CDR3 length,J gene,D gene,V gene,CDR3 DNA,CDR3 protein
NA,15,TRBJ2-1,TRBD2,TRBV28,TGTGCCAGCGCTATCCTCGGACTAGCTAGTCATGAGCAGTTCTTC,CASAILGLASHEQFF
once,14,TRBJ2-7,TRBD2,TRBV2,TGTGCCAGCACTAAGAACCTAGCGGGAGACGAGCAGTACTTC,CASTKNLAGDEQYF
NA,15,TRBJ2-7,TRBD1,TRBV23-1,TGCGCCAGCAGTCAAGGCAGGGACAGGGGGGACGAGCAGTACTTC,CASSQGRDRGDEQYF
NA,11,TRBJ2-3,NA,TRBV15,TGTGCCACCGGTTGGGGAGATACGCAGTATTTT,CATGWGDTQYF
NA,20,TRBJ2-3,NA,TRBV9,TGTGCCAGCAGCGTTCTAGGGGGGGTTAAACAGAGAAATAGCACAGATACGCAGTATTTT,CASSVLGGVKQRNSTDTQYF
few,14,TRBJ1-1,TRBD1,TRBV28,TGTGCCAGCAGTCTACAGGGGCTGAACACTGAAGCTTTCTTT,CASSLQGLNTEAFF
NA,17,TRBJ2-1,TRBD2,TRBV4-1,TGCGCCAGCAGCCAAGAAAGGGGAGCGGGAGACGACAATGAGCAGTTCTTC,CASSQERGAGDDNEQFF
NA,11,TRBJ2-6,NA,TRBV7-9,TGTGCCAGCAGCCCCGGCGCGGAGGGTTACTTC,CASSPGAEGYF
NA,13,TRBJ2-7,NA,TRBV5-5,TGTGCCAGCAGCCTCTTCATTAGCTACGAGCAGTACTTC,CASSLFISYEQYF
NA,19,TRBJ1-1,TRBD1,TRBV29-1,TGCAGCGTTGAAGATCTTGGGGCGACAGGGGGCGGTGGTAACACTGAAGCTTTCTTT,CSVEDLGATGGGGNTEAFF
NA,12,TRBJ2-1,NA,TRBV27,TGTGCCAGCAGTTTAGCTGGGAATGAGCAGTTCTTC,CASSLAGNEQFF
NA,14,TRBJ1-1,TRBD1,TRBV11-3,TGTGCCAGCAGCCCCGGGACAGGGAACACTGAAGCTTTCTTT,CASSPGTGNTEAFF